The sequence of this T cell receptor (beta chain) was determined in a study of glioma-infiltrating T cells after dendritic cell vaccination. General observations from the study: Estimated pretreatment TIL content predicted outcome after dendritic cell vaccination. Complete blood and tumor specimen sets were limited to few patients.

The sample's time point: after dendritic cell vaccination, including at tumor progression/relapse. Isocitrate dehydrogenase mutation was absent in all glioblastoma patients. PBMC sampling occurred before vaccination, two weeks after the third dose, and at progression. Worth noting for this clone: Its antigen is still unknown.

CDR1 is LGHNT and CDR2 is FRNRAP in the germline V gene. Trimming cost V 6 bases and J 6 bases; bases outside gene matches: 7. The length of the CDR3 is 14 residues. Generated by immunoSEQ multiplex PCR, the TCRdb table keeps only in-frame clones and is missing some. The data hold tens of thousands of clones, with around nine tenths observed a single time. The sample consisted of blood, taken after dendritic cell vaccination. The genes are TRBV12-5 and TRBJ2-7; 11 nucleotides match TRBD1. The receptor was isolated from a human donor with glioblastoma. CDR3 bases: TGTGCTAGTGGATGGACAGGGGGCGAAACCGAGCAGTACTTC. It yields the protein CASGWTGGETEQYF.